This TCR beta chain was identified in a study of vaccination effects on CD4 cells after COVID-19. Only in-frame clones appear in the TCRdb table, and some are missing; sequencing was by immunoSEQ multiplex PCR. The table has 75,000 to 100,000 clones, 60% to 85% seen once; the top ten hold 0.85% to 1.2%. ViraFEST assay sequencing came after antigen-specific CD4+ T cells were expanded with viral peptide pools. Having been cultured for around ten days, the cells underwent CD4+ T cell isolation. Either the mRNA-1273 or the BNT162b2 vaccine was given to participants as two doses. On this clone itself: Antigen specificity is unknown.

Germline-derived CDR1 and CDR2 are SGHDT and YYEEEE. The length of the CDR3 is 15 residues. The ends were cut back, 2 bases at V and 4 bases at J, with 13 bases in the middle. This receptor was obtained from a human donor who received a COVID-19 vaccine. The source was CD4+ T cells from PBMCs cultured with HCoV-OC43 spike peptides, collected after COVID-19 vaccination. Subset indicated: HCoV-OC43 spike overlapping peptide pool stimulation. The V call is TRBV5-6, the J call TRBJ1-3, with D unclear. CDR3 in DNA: TGTGCCAGCAGCTTTCTATACACCGGCGGAAACACCATATATTTT. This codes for CASSFLYTGGNTIYF.